This T cell receptor (beta chain) was recorded in a study of follicular helper T cells after annual influenza vaccination. Points from the study as a whole: ICOS+CD38+ cTfh clonality change tracked circulating plasmablast frequency change.

This table comes from immunoSEQ multiplex PCR, and its TCRdb copy is limited to in-frame clones, with some not included. The sample carries approximately 10,000 clones, 80% to 85% recorded once. This clone appeared a single time. Antigen specificity is unknown. Germline assignment: CDR1 SGDLS and CDR2 YYNGEE. V lost 0 bases to trimming and J lost 0 bases, with 7 bases between them. The CDR3 is made up of 15 amino acids. Subjects lived in the community and lacked influenza vaccine within the prior 6 months. The sequence was collected from an adult who received the influenza vaccine. J is TRBJ1-3 and V is TRBV9; D remains unclear. The sample here was CXCR5- memory CD4+ T cells sorted from blood, taken 6 weeks after influenza vaccination. CDR3 sequence: CASSVGASSGNTIYF. The CDR3 nucleotides are TGTGCCAGCAGCGTAGGAGCAAGCTCTGGAAACACCATATATTTT.